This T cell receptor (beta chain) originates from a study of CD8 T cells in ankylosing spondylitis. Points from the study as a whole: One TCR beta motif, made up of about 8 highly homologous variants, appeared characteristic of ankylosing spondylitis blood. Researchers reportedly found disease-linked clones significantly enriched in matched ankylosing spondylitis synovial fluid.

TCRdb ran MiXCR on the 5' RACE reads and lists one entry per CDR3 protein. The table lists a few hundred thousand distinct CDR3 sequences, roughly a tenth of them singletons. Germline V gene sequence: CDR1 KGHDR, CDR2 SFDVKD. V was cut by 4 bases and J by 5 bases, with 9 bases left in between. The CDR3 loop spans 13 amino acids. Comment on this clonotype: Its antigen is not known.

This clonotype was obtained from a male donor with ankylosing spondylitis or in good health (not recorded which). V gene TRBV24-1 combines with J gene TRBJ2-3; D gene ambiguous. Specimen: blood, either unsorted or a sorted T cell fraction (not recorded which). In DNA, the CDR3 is TGTGCCACCAGTGAGCGCAGATTAGATACGCAGTATTTT. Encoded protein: CATSERRLDTQYF.